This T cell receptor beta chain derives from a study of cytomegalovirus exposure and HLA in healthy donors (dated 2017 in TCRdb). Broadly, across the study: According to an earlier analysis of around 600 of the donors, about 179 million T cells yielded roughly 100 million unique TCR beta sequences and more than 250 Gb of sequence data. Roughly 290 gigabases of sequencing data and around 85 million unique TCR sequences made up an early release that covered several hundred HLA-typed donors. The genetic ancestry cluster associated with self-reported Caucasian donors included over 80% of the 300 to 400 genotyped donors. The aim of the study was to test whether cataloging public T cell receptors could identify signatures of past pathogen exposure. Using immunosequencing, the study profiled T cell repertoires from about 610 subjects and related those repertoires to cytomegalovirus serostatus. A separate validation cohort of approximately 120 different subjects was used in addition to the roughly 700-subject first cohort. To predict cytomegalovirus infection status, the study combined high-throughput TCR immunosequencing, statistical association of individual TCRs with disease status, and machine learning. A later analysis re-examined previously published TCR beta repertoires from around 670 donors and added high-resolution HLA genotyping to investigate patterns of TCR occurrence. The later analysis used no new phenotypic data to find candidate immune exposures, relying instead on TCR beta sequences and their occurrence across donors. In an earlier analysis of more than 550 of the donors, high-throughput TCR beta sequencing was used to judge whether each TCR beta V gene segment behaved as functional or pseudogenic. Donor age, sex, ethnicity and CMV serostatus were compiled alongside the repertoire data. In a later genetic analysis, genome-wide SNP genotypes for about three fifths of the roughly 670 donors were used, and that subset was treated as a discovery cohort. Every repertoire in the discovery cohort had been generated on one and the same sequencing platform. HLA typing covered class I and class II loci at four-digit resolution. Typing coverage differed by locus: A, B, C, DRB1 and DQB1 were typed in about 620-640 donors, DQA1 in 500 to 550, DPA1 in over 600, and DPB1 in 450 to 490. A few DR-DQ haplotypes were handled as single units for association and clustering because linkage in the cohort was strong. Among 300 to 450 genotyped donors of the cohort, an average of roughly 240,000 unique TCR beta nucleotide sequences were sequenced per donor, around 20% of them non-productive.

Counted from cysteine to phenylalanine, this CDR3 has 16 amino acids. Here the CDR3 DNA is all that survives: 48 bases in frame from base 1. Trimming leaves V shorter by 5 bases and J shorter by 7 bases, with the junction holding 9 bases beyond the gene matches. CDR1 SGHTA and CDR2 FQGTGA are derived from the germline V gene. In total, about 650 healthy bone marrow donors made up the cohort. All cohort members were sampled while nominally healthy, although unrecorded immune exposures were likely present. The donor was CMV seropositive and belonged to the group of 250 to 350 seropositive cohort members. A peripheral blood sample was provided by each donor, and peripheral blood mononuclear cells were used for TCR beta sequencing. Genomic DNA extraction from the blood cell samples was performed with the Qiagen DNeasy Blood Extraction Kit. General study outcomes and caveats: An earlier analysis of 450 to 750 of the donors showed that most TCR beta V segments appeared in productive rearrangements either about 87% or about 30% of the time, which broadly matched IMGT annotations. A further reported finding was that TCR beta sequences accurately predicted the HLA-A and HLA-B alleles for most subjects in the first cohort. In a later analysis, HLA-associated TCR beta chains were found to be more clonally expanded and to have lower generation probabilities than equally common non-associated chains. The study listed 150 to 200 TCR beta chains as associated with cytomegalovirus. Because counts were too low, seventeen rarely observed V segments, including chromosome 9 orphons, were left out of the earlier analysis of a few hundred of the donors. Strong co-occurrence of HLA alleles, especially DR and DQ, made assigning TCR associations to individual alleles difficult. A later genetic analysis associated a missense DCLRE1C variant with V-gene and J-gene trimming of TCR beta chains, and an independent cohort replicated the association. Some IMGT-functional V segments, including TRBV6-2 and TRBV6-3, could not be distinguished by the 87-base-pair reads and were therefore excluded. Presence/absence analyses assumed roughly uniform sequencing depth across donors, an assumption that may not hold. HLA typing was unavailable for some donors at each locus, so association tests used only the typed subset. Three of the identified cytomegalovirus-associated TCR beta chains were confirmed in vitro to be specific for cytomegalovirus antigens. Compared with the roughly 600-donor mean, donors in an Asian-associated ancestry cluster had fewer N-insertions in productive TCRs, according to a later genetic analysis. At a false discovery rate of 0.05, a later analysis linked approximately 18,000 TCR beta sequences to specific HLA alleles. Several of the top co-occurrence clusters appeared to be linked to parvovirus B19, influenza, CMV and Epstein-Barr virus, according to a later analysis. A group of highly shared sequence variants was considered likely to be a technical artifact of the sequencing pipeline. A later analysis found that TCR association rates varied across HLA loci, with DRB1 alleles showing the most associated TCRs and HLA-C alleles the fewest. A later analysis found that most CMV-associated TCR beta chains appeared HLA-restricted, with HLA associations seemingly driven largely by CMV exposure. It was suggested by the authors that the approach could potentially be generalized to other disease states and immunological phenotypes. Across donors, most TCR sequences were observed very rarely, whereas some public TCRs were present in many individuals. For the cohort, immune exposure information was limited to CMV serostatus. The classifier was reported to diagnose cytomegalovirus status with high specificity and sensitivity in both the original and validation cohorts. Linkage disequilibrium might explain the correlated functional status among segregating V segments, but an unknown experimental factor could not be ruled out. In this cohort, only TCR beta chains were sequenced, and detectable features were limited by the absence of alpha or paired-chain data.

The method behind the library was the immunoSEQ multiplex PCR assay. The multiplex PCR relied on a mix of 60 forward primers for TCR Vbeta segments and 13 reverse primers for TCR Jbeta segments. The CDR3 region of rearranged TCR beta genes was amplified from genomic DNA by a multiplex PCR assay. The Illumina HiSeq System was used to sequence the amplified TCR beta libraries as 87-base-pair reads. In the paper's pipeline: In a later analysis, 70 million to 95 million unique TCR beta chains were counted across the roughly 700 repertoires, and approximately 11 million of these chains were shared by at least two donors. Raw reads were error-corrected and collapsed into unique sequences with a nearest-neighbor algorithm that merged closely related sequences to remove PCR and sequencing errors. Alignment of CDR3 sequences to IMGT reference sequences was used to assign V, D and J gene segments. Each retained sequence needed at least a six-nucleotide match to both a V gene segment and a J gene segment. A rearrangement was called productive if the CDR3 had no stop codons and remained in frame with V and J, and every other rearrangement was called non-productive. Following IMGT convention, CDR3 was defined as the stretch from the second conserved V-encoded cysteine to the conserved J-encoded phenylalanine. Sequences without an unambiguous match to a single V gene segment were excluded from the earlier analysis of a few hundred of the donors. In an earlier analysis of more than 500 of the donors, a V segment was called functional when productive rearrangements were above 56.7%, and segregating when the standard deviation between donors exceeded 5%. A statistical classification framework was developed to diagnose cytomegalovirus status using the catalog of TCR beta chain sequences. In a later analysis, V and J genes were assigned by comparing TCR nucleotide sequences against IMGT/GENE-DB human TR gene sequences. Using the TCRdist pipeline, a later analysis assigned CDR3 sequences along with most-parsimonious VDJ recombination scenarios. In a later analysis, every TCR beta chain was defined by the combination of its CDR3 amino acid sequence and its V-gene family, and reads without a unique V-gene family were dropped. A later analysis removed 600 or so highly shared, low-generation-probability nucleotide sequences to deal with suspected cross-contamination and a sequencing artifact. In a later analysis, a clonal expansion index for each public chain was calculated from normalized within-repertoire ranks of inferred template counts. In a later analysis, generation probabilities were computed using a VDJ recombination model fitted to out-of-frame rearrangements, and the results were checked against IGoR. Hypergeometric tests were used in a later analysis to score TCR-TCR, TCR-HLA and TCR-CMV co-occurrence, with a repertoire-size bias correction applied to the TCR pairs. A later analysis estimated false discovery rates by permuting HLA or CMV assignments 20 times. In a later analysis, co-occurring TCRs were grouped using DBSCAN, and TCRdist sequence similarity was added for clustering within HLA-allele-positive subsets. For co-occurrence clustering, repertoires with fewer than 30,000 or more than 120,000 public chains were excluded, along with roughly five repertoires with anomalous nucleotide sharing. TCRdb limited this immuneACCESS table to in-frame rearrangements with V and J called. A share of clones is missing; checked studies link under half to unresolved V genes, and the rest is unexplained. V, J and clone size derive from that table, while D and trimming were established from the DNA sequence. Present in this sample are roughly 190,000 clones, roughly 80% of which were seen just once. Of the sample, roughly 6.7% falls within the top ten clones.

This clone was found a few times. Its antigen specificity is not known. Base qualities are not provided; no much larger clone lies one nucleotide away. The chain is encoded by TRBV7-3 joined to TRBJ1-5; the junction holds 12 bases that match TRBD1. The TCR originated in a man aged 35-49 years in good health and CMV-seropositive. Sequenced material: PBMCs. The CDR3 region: CASSPTGQGARQPQHF. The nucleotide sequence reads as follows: TGTGCCAGCAGCCCTACGGGACAGGGGGCAAGGCAGCCCCAGCATTTT.